The next 7 T cell receptor beta chains were all read from a single sample in a study of shared clonotypes between healthy human individuals. Libraries were prepared by immunoSEQ multiplex PCR; TCRdb keeps only in-frame clonotypes and omits some of them. Of around 480,000 clones detected, 60% to 80% appear once; the ten largest clones hold around an eighth. What was sequenced was PBMCs. The receptors were gathered from a woman between 35 and 50 years old in good health. Some clones in this sample may be carry-over from other donors' samples.

CDR3 loop: CASIRGGATNEKLFF. CDR3 DNA sequence: TGTGCCAGTATCCGGGGGGGCGCGACTAATGAAAAACTGTTTTTT. The rearrangement links TRBV19 to TRBJ1-4; a weak D match, TRBD1 (6 bases). There are 15 residues in the CDR3. Germline V lookup: CDR1 LNHDA, CDR2 SQIVND (reference sequence). V was clipped by 7 bases and J by 2 bases, with 14 bases between them.

This chain joins TRBV5-8 and TRBJ2-1, with 7 bases aligning to TRBD2. This CDR3 spans 16 amino acids. The V gene end was trimmed by 1 base and the J gene end by 5 bases; junction bases not matched to a gene: 9. Germline CDR1 SGHTS, CDR2 YDEGEE. The CDR3 DNA sequence: TGTGCCAGCAGCTTGAGGGCGGGAGCTATTAACAATGAGCAGTTCTTC. Its protein is CASSLRAGAINNEQFF.

This clone was recorded a few times. This rearrangement joins TRBV19 to TRBJ1-4; D call uncertain. The germline gives CDR1 LNHDA, CDR2 SQIVND (reference sequence). The ends were cut back, 2 bases at V and 7 bases at J, with 11 bases in the middle. The CDR3 runs to 14 residues. The CDR3 sequence is CASSIPGMGEKLFF. CDR3 bases: TGTGCCAGTAGTATACCCGGGATGGGTGAAAAACTGTTTTTT.

The chain recombines TRBV18 with TRBJ2-7, with unresolved D. CDR3 length: 15 residues. The germline V gene has CDR1 KGHSH and CDR2 LQKENI. Trimming removed 1 base from V and 4 bases from J, with 14 bases in between. In nucleotides, the CDR3 is TGTGCCAGCTCACCACGGGCCCACCTGGAGTACGAGCAGTACTTC. Translated: CASSPRAHLEYEQYF.

The rearrangement uses TRBV12-5 and TRBJ2-1; D gene ambiguous. This CDR3 comprises 13 residues. Germline V CDR1 and CDR2: LGHNT, FRNRAP. Deletions cut 2 bases from V and 9 bases from J, with 11 bases between. This chain's CDR3 is CASGLPPVSEQFF. CDR3 in DNA: TGTGCTAGTGGTTTGCCCCCCGTCAGTGAGCAGTTCTTC.

The chain carries TRBV6-4 and TRBJ2-1; 8 bases match TRBD2. This CDR3 region has 14 residues. The V segment lost 2 bases and the J segment 6 bases; nucleotides outside the gene matches: 3. Germline-derived CDR1 and CDR2 are MRHNA and SNTAGT. Here the CDR3 reads CASSDPAGGNEQFF. The CDR3 DNA reads TGTGCCAGCAGTGACCCCGCGGGGGGCAATGAGCAGTTCTTC.

The rearrangement joins TRBV2 to TRBJ2-2; 9 bases are shared with TRBD2. Germline assignment: CDR1 SNHLY and CDR2 FYNNEI. V lost 2 bases, J lost 7 bases, and 2 bases stayed unmatched. The CDR3 consists of 14 residues. The CDR3: CASSEQREVGELFF. The CDR3 DNA sequence: TGTGCCAGCAGTGAACAGCGGGAGGTCGGGGAGCTGTTTTTT.